This entry lists 29 T cell receptor beta chains sequenced from one sample in a study of response to subunit inactivated influenza vaccine. TCRdb ran MiXCR on the RT-PCR reads and lists one entry per CDR3 protein. The profile shows some 500,000 distinct CDR3 sequences, 10% to 15% of them singletons. The sample consisted of PBMCs from blood, taken 40 to 50 days after vaccination. The receptor source for this set is a man aged 50-60 years who received an inactivated influenza vaccine.

The chain links TRBV3-1 to TRBJ2-7; the match to TRBD2 covers 9 bases. The germline V gene encodes CDR1 LGHDT and CDR2 YNNKEL (reference sequence). This CDR3 is 16 amino acids long. With 0 bases clipped from V and 5 bases from J, the junction kept 8 bases outside the gene matches. CDR3 region: CASSQDSAGGRHEQYF. CDR3 sequence (DNA): TGTGCCAGCAGCCAAGATTCCGCGGGAGGGCGGCACGAGCAGTACTTC.

This clonotype was counted only a few times. The chain carries TRBV14 and TRBJ1-2; the D is unclear. The CDR3 has 12 amino acids. Germline-derived CDR1 and CDR2 are SGHDN and FVKESK. The ends were cut back, 0 bases at V and 10 bases at J, with 9 bases in the middle. The CDR3 bases are TGTGCCAGCAGCCAAGACGGACGAGTCTACACCTTC. Amino acids: CASSQDGRVYTF. Complete variable domain (other parts from reference TRBV14 and TRBJ1-2): EAGVTQFPSHSVIEKGQTVTLRCDPISGHDNLYWYRRVMGKEIKFLLHFVKESKQDESGMPNNRFLAERTGGTYSTLKVQPAELEDSGVYFCASSQDGRVYTFGSGTRLTVV.

The V gene is TRBV2, the J gene TRBJ2-6, with TRBD2 as a possible D gene (5 bases). Germline V lookup: CDR1 SNHLY, CDR2 FYNNEI. CDR3 size: 14 residues. Trimming shortened V by 6 bases and J by 2 bases, and 8 bases separated the two germline ends. CDR3 nucleotides: TGTGCCAGCAGCGTCGGGACTGGGGCCAACGTCCTGACTTTC. It yields the protein CASSVGTGANVLTF.

This clonotype was recorded at least ten times. The gene calls are TRBV20-1 and TRBJ2-5; 11 nucleotides match TRBD2. The V segment lost 6 bases and the J segment 7 bases; nucleotides outside the gene matches: 19. This CDR3 spans 17 amino acids. Germline V gene lookup returns CDR1 DFQATT and CDR2 SNEGSKA (reference sequence). The CDR3 region is CSAFWILAGVYDGTQYF. The CDR3 DNA reads TGCAGTGCCTTCTGGATACTAGCGGGAGTTTATGACGGGACCCAGTACTTC.

The J gene is TRBJ1-5, the V gene TRBV7-2; D not certain. The length of the CDR3 is 14 residues. CDR1 SGHTA and CDR2 FQGNSA come from the germline V gene. V dropped 5 bases and J dropped 3 bases, with 11 bases sitting between them. The CDR3 region is CASSPWAFNQPQHF. CDR3 sequence (DNA): TGTGCCAGCAGCCCTTGGGCCTTCAATCAGCCCCAGCATTTT.

This sequence joins TRBV12-3 or TRBV12-4 and TRBJ2-1; 13 bases are shared with TRBD2. The CDR3 extends over 15 amino acids. The ends lost 6 bases at V and 6 bases at J; junction bases unmatched: 5. The CDR3 DNA sequence: TGTGCCAGCAGGGCACTAGCGGGGGGGTTCAATGAGCAGTTCTTC. Translating gives CASRALAGGFNEQFF.

This clonotype showed up many times. J is TRBJ2-1 and V is TRBV20-1; tentative D call: TRBD2 (5 bases). Per germline, CDR1 DFQATT and CDR2 SNEGSKA (reference sequence). With 0 bases removed from V and 1 base from J, the gap between germline ends came to 10 bases. The CDR3 is 15 amino acids. In nucleotides, the CDR3 is TGCAGTGCTAGAGATCTATCGGGGTCCTACAATGAGCAGTTCTTC. Amino acids: CSARDLSGSYNEQFF.

The chain uses TRBV7-2 and TRBJ2-2; D is possibly TRBD1 (5 bases). The ends were cut back, 5 bases at V and 4 bases at J, with 17 bases in the middle. This CDR3 is built from 16 residues. Germline V CDR1 and CDR2: SGHTA, FQGNSA. The CDR3 loop is CASSTAGFRGTGELFF. In DNA, the CDR3 is TGTGCCAGCAGCACCGCCGGCTTTAGGGGCACCGGGGAGCTGTTTTTT.

This sequence joins TRBV7-2 and TRBJ2-1; possible D gene TRBD2, 5 bases. V lost 5 bases and J lost 4, with 9 bases in between. Germline V CDR1 and CDR2: SGHTA, FQGNSA. This CDR3 region has 13 residues. Here the CDR3 reads CASSVWTYNEQFF. Here the CDR3 DNA reads TGTGCCAGCAGCGTCTGGACTTACAATGAGCAGTTCTTC.

The J gene is TRBJ2-7, the V gene TRBV6-2 or TRBV6-3; 14 bases line up with TRBD2. Germline assignment: CDR1 MNHEY and CDR2 SVGEGT. V gave up 2 bases and J gave up 6 bases; unmatched junction bases: 12. This CDR3 spans 18 amino acids. CDR3 nucleotide sequence: TGTGCCAGCAGTTACCTCCACGGGACTAGCGGGAGAGCAGGCGAGCAGTACTTC. It is translated as CASSYLHGTSGRAGEQYF.

The CDR3 DNA follows: TGTGCCAGCACCGGAGGGCAGGGGCGTCGAAACACCGGGGAGCTGTTTTTT. Residues: CASTGGQGRRNTGELFF. This chain uses TRBV25-1 with TRBJ2-2; D tentatively fits TRBD1 or TRBD2 (6 bases each). Looked up from germline, CDR1 is MGHDK and CDR2 is SYGVNS. CDR3 length: 17 residues. Trimming removed 7 bases at V and 2 bases at J, with 20 bases between.

The chain recombines TRBV6-5 with TRBJ2-7, with D tentatively TRBD2 (5 bases). V dropped 2 bases and J dropped 5 bases, with 19 bases sitting between them. CDR3 size: 16 residues. Germline V gene lookup returns CDR1 MNHEY and CDR2 SVGAGI. The CDR3 DNA is TGTGCCAGCAGTTACGGTGTAGCCCGGGGTTTAGACGAGCAGTACTTC. This encodes CASSYGVARGLDEQYF.

In its sample, this clonotype was seen a few times. The chain links TRBV30 to TRBJ2-7; 9 bases are shared with TRBD1. CDR1 is GTSNPN and CDR2 is SVGIG in the germline V gene (reference sequence). The CDR3 runs to 13 residues. The CDR3 is CAMDRGHPYEQYF. DNA of the CDR3: TGTGCTATGGACAGGGGTCATCCCTACGAGCAGTACTTC.

On this clonotype: A read error may explain this, as a much larger clone is one base away. The chain has TRBV12-3 or TRBV12-4 and TRBJ1-1; D might be TRBD1 (5 bases). This CDR3 is built from 12 residues. In DNA form, the CDR3 reads TGTGCCAGCAGTTGGGGGATGACTGAAACTTTCTTT. This sequence encodes CASSWGMTETFF.

The table lists this clonotype with a few counts. The rearrangement uses TRBV6-2 or TRBV6-3 and TRBJ1-5; a possible D gene is TRBD1 (5 bases). V was trimmed by 3 bases and J by 7 bases, leaving 10 bases between them. Germline CDR1 MNHEY, CDR2 SVGEGT. The CDR3 has 13 residues. The CDR3 DNA reads as TGTGCCAGCAGTTATAATAGGGGCCAGCCCCAGCATTTT. Protein: CASSYNRGQPQHF.

This clonotype was observed many times. The rearrangement uses TRBV18 and TRBJ2-3, with D uncertain. This CDR3 has 13 amino acids. Germline assignment: CDR1 KGHSH and CDR2 LQKENI. With 3 bases removed from V and 2 bases from J, the gap between germline ends came to 6 bases. The CDR3 here is CASSPPFTDTQYF. DNA of the CDR3: TGTGCCAGCTCACCGCCGTTCACAGATACGCAGTATTTT.

The chain combines TRBV5-1 with TRBJ1-4; D not certain. V lost 3 bases and J lost 0, with 12 bases in between. In germline, CDR1 is SGHRS, CDR2 YFSETQ. CDR3 length: 16 amino acids. CDR3 coding DNA: TGCGCCAGCAGCTCTCGAGGAAGCGCAACTAATGAAAAACTGTTTTTT. Encoded protein: CASSSRGSATNEKLFF.

This clonotype was counted once. The gene calls are TRBV5-1 and TRBJ2-7, with 8 bases aligning to TRBD1. CDR1 is SGHRS, CDR2 YFSETQ, per germline. This CDR3 has 15 residues. With V trimmed by 4 bases and J by 7 bases, 13 bases remained unmatched. Written as DNA, the CDR3 is TGCGCCAGCAGCACCGGACAGGGACCCCTTGGGGAGCAGTACTTC. It is translated as CASSTGQGPLGEQYF.

This rearrangement joins TRBV7-2 to TRBJ2-1; unclear D gene. CDR3 length equals 16 residues. In germline, CDR1 is SGHTA, CDR2 FQGNSA. Between the trimmed V and J ends, which lost 0 bases and 0 bases, there was a span of 9 bases. The DNA of the CDR3 is TGTGCCAGCAGCTTAGCTGGTGGTCCCTCCTACAATGAGCAGTTCTTC. Its translation: CASSLAGGPSYNEQFF.

In regard to this clonotype: In this CDR3 the conserved last residue, phenylalanine or tryptophan, is missing, so a read error is likely. The DNA is left out, because the CDR3 cannot be placed on it with certainty; the CDR3 is given as TCRdb lists it. The gene calls are TRBV12-3 or TRBV12-4 and TRBJ2-7. The CDR3 length is 8 residues, termini included. This chain's CDR3 is CASTQRSD.

This clonotype has a handful of counts. The rearrangement links TRBV29-1 to TRBJ2-5, with TRBD1 as a possible D gene (5 bases). The CDR3 contains 12 residues. Germline loops: CDR1 SQVTM, CDR2 ANQGSEA. Deletions cut 4 bases from V and 5 bases from J, with 11 bases between. The CDR3 here is CSVAQGLETQYF. CDR3 DNA: TGCAGCGTTGCTCAGGGTTTGGAGACCCAGTACTTC.

The chain links TRBV7-2 to TRBJ2-6; tentatively, D is TRBD1 or TRBD2 (5 bases each). The CDR3 has 17 amino acids. V gave up 0 bases and J gave up 3 bases, with 12 bases separating them. The germline V gene has CDR1 SGHTA and CDR2 FQGNSA. CDR3 loop: CASSLAGAIGGANVLTF. Written as DNA, the CDR3 is TGTGCCAGCAGCTTAGCCGGGGCCATTGGTGGGGCCAACGTCCTGACTTTC.

This clonotype was seen a handful of times. The chain uses TRBV6-5 and TRBJ2-5, with a tentative D call TRBD2 (6 bases). V dropped 2 bases and J dropped 4 bases, with 14 bases sitting between them. Germline V lookup: CDR1 MNHEY, CDR2 SVGAGI. This CDR3 is built from 15 residues. The CDR3 DNA follows: TGTGCCAGCAGTTACAGTGGAGGGGCCCGAGAGACCCAGTACTTC. This translates into CASSYSGGARETQYF.

This clonotype was recorded many times. V is TRBV4-3 and J is TRBJ2-3; 7 nucleotides line up with TRBD2. The junction had 4 bases not matched to a gene; V was cut back by 0 bases and J by 1 base. Germline CDR1 and CDR2: LGHNA and YSLEER. The CDR3 extends over 16 amino acids. The CDR3 nucleotides read TGCGCCAGCAGCCAAGATGGCGCGGGGGGCACAGATACGCAGTATTTT. Residues: CASSQDGAGGTDTQYF.

This clonotype was seen repeatedly, ten times or more. The chain uses TRBV20-1 and TRBJ2-3; no reliable D call. In germline, CDR1 is DFQATT, CDR2 SNEGSKA (reference sequence). V was cut by 6 bases and J by 2 bases, with 9 bases left in between. The CDR3 consists of 12 residues. The CDR3 coding sequence is TGCAGTGCCCGGCGCATCACAGATACGCAGTATTTT. It encodes CSARRITDTQYF.

The CDR3 DNA reads as TGTGCCAGCAGCCCTGGCGCCGGGCCCGCCTCCTACGAGCAGTACTTC. This translates into CASSPGAGPASYEQYF. The rearrangement uses TRBV25-1 and TRBJ2-7; D is uncertain. V gave up 6 bases and J gave up 0 bases, with 18 bases separating them. CDR3 length: 16 residues. Germline V gene lookup returns CDR1 MGHDK and CDR2 SYGVNS.

This clonotype was detected a few times. This sequence joins TRBV6-5 and TRBJ1-1; D not resolved. V was cut by 2 bases and J by 1 base, with 8 bases left in between. The CDR3 spans 14 residues. CDR1 and CDR2 from the germline V gene are MNHEY and SVGAGI. The CDR3 sequence is CASSYAGGNTEAFF. Written as DNA, the CDR3 is TGTGCCAGCAGTTACGCAGGAGGGAACACTGAAGCTTTCTTT.

This clonotype occurred many times. V usage is TRBV30 and J usage is TRBJ2-6; D gene ambiguous. The CDR3 runs 12 residues. V was shortened by 5 bases and J by 6 bases, with 8 bases between the two germline ends. Germline V gives CDR1 GTSNPN, CDR2 SVGIG (reference sequence). This CDR3 is CAWSIKANVLTF. CDR3 in DNA: TGTGCCTGGTCCATTAAGGCCAACGTCCTGACTTTC.

In its sample, this clonotype was seen many times. The V gene is TRBV7-2, the J gene TRBJ2-5; D gene ambiguous. Germline lookup yields CDR1 SGHTA and CDR2 FQGNSA. There are 12 residues in the CDR3. V lost 1 base, J lost 5 bases, and 5 bases lay in between. CDR3 region: CASSLGFETQYF. The CDR3 coding sequence is TGTGCCAGCAGCTTAGGGTTTGAGACCCAGTACTTC. The full variable domain, completed using reference TRBV7-2 and TRBJ2-5, is GAGVSQSPSNKVTEKGKDVELRCDPISGHTALYWYRQSLGQGLEFLIYFQGNSAPDKSGLPSDRFSAERTGGSVSTLTIQRTQQEDSAVYLCASSLGFETQYFGPGTRLLVL.